Shown below are 30 T cell receptor beta chains from a single sample sequenced in a study of shared clonotypes between healthy human individuals. The method was immunoSEQ multiplex PCR; TCRdb's version includes in-frame clones alone and lacks a portion of them. The data show fewer than 1.8 million clones, about 98.5% seen once. What was sequenced was naive CD4+ T cells sorted from blood. Subset indicated: CD45RA+ positively selected. These receptors all stem from a man aged 30-40 years in good health.

The chain employs TRBV7-6 and TRBJ1-1; tentative D call: TRBD1 (6 bases). CDR3 size: 14 residues. V was pared by 7 bases and J by 10 bases, with 22 bases between. Germline-derived CDR1 and CDR2 are SGHVS and FNYEAQ. In nucleotides, the CDR3 is TGTGCCAGCACCCCTCAGTCCGGGGGCGGCGGAGCTTTCTTT. Protein: CASTPQSGGGGAFF.

The rearrangement links TRBV6-6 to TRBJ1-5, with 7 positions matching TRBD1. Losses at the gene ends were 6 bases for V and 3 bases for J; bases not matched to a gene: 11. CDR1 is MNHNY, CDR2 SVGAGI, per germline (reference sequence). CDR3 length: 16 residues. CDR3 amino acids: CASRLGQARNNQPQHF. The DNA for the CDR3 is TGTGCCAGCAGACTAGGACAGGCCCGAAACAATCAGCCCCAGCATTTT.

The chain employs TRBV7-9 and TRBJ2-1; 9 bases agree with TRBD2. The CDR3 has 16 amino acids. From germline, CDR1 is SEHNR and CDR2 FQNEAQ (reference sequence). The V segment lost 3 bases and the J segment 8 bases; nucleotides outside the gene matches: 11. In nucleotides, the CDR3 is TGTGCCAGCAGCTTCTCGACTAGCGGAGCCACGGATGAGCAGTTCTTC. Translating gives CASSFSTSGATDEQFF.

Written as DNA, the CDR3 is TGTGCCAGTAGTATAGATCGGGGAGCTAGCGGGAGGGTCTCTGGGGCCAACGTCCTGACTTTC. It yields the protein CASSIDRGASGRVSGANVLTF. The rearrangement uses TRBV19 and TRBJ2-6; 12 bases are a match to TRBD2. Germline CDR1 and CDR2: LNHDA and SQIVND (reference sequence). The CDR3 runs 21 residues. V was clipped by 0 bases and J by 0 bases; unmatched bases: 9.

Only one count was recorded for this clone. This chain links TRBV9 with TRBJ2-1; TRBD2 matches 8 bases. The CDR3 sequence is 13 residues long. Germline CDR1 SGDLS, CDR2 YYNGEE. V shed 0 bases, J shed 8 bases, and the junction held 1 base outside the gene matches. CDR3 residues: CASSVAGGHEQFF. The DNA of the CDR3 is TGTGCCAGCAGCGTAGCGGGAGGGCATGAGCAGTTCTTC.

The chain recombines TRBV10-3 with TRBJ2-7; 12 positions match TRBD2. Germline-derived CDR1 and CDR2 are ENHRY and SYGVKD. The V segment lost 2 bases and the J segment 4 bases; nucleotides outside the gene matches: 6. This CDR3 is built from 16 residues. The CDR3 loop reads CAISETTSGRWYEQYF. CDR3 nucleotides: TGTGCCATCAGTGAGACTACTAGCGGGAGGTGGTACGAGCAGTACTTC.

CDR3 sequence reads: CASSLGTGSLTGELFF. CDR3 sequence (DNA): TGTGCCAGCAGCTTGGGGACAGGGAGTCTGACCGGGGAGCTGTTTTTT. V gene TRBV11-3 combines with J gene TRBJ2-2; 9 positions match TRBD1. CDR1 and CDR2 (germline): SGHNT, YENEEA. The CDR3 totals 16 residues. V trimming: 3 bases; J trimming: 5 bases; junction bases outside the gene matches: 7.

As regards this clone: Other DNA variants within this sample encode the same CDR3. The chain employs TRBV7-2 and TRBJ2-7; D unclear. CDR1 is SGHTA and CDR2 is FQGNSA in the germline V gene. Trimming shortened V by 5 bases and J by 6 bases, and 8 bases separated the two germline ends. This CDR3 has 11 amino acids. CDR3 loop: CASSPLTEQYF. The CDR3 DNA reads as TGTGCCAGCAGCCCTTTGACCGAGCAGTACTTC.

This chain connects TRBV6-5 to TRBJ2-7; no clear D. The CDR3 covers 14 residues. Germline V lookup: CDR1 MNHEY, CDR2 SVGAGI. With 8 bases removed from V and 0 bases from J, the gap between germline ends came to 14 bases. CDR3: CASVNLGGSYEQYF. For the CDR3, the DNA is TGTGCCAGCGTTAACTTGGGCGGCTCCTACGAGCAGTACTTC.

This chain uses TRBV6-4 with TRBJ2-2; 10 bases match TRBD2. Trimming took 6 bases from V and 5 from J; bases not matched to a gene: 6. This CDR3 is 15 amino acids long. Looked up from germline, CDR1 is MRHNA and CDR2 is SNTAGT. CDR3 bases: TGTGCCAGCAGCCCCCAAGCGGGAGGGACCGGGGAGCTGTTTTTT. Its translation: CASSPQAGGTGELFF.

V is TRBV28 and J is TRBJ2-7; no reliable D call. Germline values: CDR1 MDHEN, CDR2 SYDVKM. There are 15 residues in the CDR3. Trimming removed 1 base at V and 2 bases at J, with 12 bases between. The CDR3 DNA sequence: TGTGCCAGCAGTTTATTAGTCAGAAAGACCTACGAGCAGTACTTC. Translation: CASSLLVRKTYEQYF.

The rearrangement links TRBV7-7 to TRBJ2-5; TRBD1 agrees at 7 bases. CDR3 length: 15 amino acids. Trimming cost V 5 bases and J 2 bases; bases outside gene matches: 8. Germline-derived CDR1 and CDR2 are SSHAT and FNYEAQ (reference sequence). CDR3 sequence reads: CASSLWQGEQETQYF. In nucleotides, the CDR3 is TGTGCCAGCAGCCTCTGGCAGGGGGAACAAGAGACCCAGTACTTC.

The rearrangement links TRBV18 to TRBJ1-4; 7 positions match TRBD1. Germline CDR1 KGHSH, CDR2 LQKENI. This CDR3 spans 14 amino acids. V lost 0 bases, J lost 8 bases, and 3 bases stayed unmatched. CDR3 loop: CASSPPGQYEKLFF. The DNA of the CDR3 is TGTGCCAGCTCACCACCGGGACAGTACGAAAAACTGTTTTTT.

This sequence joins TRBV2 and TRBJ2-2; D tentatively fits TRBD1 or TRBD2 (5 bases each). The CDR3 is 14 amino acids. Between the trimmed V and J ends, which lost 6 bases and 7 bases, there was a span of 15 bases. CDR1 and CDR2 from the germline V gene are SNHLY and FYNNEI. Here the CDR3 reads CASREGTFGGELFF. DNA for the CDR3: TGTGCCAGCAGAGAGGGGACCTTTGGCGGGGAGCTGTTTTTT. Based on the CDR3 plus reference TRBV2 and TRBJ2-2, the full variable domain is EPEVTQTPSHQVTQMGQEVILRCVPISNHLYFYWYRQILGQKVEFLVSFYNNEISEKSEIFDDQFSVERPDGSNFTLKIRSTKLEDSAMYFCASREGTFGGELFFGEGSRLTVL.

The CDR3 bases are TGTGCCAGCAGCTTGGGCCTGAGCTCCTACAATGAGCAGTTCTTC. Protein sequence: CASSLGLSSYNEQFF. The chain combines TRBV5-6 with TRBJ2-1; no firm D call. CDR1 SGHDT and CDR2 YYEEEE come from the germline V gene. Trimming stripped 0 bases from V and 0 bases from J, with 7 bases between. The CDR3 has 15 residues.

The rearrangement uses TRBV5-1 and TRBJ2-3, with a possible D match to TRBD2 (6 bases). The CDR3 runs 17 residues. Germline loops: CDR1 SGHRS, CDR2 YFSETQ. V lost 0 bases, J lost 0 bases, and 14 bases lay in between. The CDR3 sequence is CASSLERAGTSTDTQYF. In nucleotides, the CDR3 is TGCGCCAGCAGCTTGGAGAGGGCGGGAACTAGCACAGATACGCAGTATTTT.

V usage is TRBV7-9 and J usage is TRBJ2-7; TRBD1 matches 9 bases. CDR3 size: 15 residues. Germline CDR1 is SEHNR and CDR2 is FQNEAQ (reference sequence). After removal of 4 bases from V and 2 bases from J, the junction contained 6 bases not matched to a gene. DNA of the CDR3: TGTGCCAGCAGCTCTTGGGGACAGGGAACCTACGAGCAGTACTTC. Amino acids: CASSSWGQGTYEQYF.

V usage is TRBV4-3 and J usage is TRBJ1-4; 7 bases agree with TRBD1. Germline V gives CDR1 LGHNA, CDR2 YSLEER. The CDR3 is 14 amino acids. V lost 3 bases, J lost 13 bases, and 11 bases stayed unmatched. CDR3: CASSHDREVGRLFF. CDR3 DNA sequence: TGCGCCAGCAGCCACGACAGGGAAGTGGGAAGACTGTTTTTT.

This chain connects TRBV11-2 to TRBJ2-3; possibly TRBD1 for D (7 bases). Germline V gene data show CDR1 as SGHAT and CDR2 as FQNNGV. The CDR3 runs to 14 residues. V gave up 5 bases and J gave up 7 bases, with 16 bases separating them. The CDR3 here is CASSARDSQYTQYF. The DNA of the CDR3 is TGTGCCAGCAGCGCGCGGGACAGTCAGTATACGCAGTATTTT.

This clone was observed a single time. The chain carries TRBV30 and TRBJ2-7, with a weak D call TRBD1 (6 bases). The CDR3 runs to 15 residues. The germline V gene has CDR1 GTSNPN and CDR2 SVGIG (reference sequence). V was shortened by 2 bases and J by 5 bases, with 19 bases between the two germline ends. The CDR3 spells CAWSRTYRVLDEQYF. CDR3 coding DNA: TGTGCCTGGAGTAGGACGTACAGGGTACTGGACGAGCAGTACTTC.

The chain carries TRBV2 and TRBJ1-3; D not certain. The CDR3 is made up of 15 amino acids. Germline V gives CDR1 SNHLY, CDR2 FYNNEI. V lost 4 bases to trimming and J lost 0 bases, with 10 bases between them. The CDR3 is CASSAYRNSGNTIYF. CDR3 sequence (DNA): TGTGCCAGCAGTGCTTACCGAAACTCTGGAAACACCATATATTTT.

The chain couples TRBV6-6 to TRBJ2-2; 7 bases map to TRBD1. Trimming cost V 6 bases and J 1 base; bases outside gene matches: 5. The germline CDR1 and CDR2 sequences are MNHNY and SVGAGI (reference sequence). The CDR3 covers 15 residues. CDR3 sequence: CASRLRQGNTGELFF. The DNA for the CDR3 is TGTGCCAGCAGACTAAGACAGGGGAACACCGGGGAGCTGTTTTTT.

J is TRBJ2-5 and V is TRBV6-1; D is uncertain. The CDR3 runs 16 residues. Trimming cost V 4 bases and J 2 bases, with 17 bases left between them. Germline-derived CDR1 and CDR2 are MNHNS and SASEGT. DNA of the CDR3: TGTGCCAGCAGTGGGGTCCCCATAGGCCGTCAAGAGACCCAGTACTTC. This translates into CASSGVPIGRQETQYF.

For the CDR3, the DNA is TGTGCCAGCAGCTTTGCCCAGGGGGCTATACGCGAGCAGTACTTC. This codes for CASSFAQGAIREQYF. The rearrangement links TRBV5-8 to TRBJ2-7, with TRBD1 matching over 8 bases. The CDR3 totals 15 residues. The V gene end was trimmed by 2 bases and the J gene end by 6 bases; junction bases not matched to a gene: 10. CDR1 is SGHTS, CDR2 YDEGEE, per germline.

The V gene is TRBV14, the J gene TRBJ2-2; a possible D gene is TRBD1 (6 bases). The CDR3 has 17 amino acids. V dropped 0 bases and J dropped 7 bases, with 18 bases sitting between them. Germline V lookup: CDR1 SGHDN, CDR2 FVKESK. This CDR3 is CASSQDTPGELGGELFF. The CDR3 nucleotides read TGTGCCAGCAGCCAAGATACTCCAGGGGAGCTGGGCGGGGAGCTGTTTTTT.

The chain joins TRBV5-1 to TRBJ2-1; TRBD2 aligns across 8 bases. V was pared by 0 bases and J by 2 bases, with 10 bases of the junction left unmatched. The CDR3 extends over 18 amino acids. Germline V gene sequence: CDR1 SGHRS, CDR2 YFSETQ. The DNA of the CDR3 is TGCGCCAGCAGCTTGGGTGGTACCGGGAGGGTGACCTACAATGAGCAGTTCTTC. Amino acid sequence: CASSLGGTGRVTYNEQFF.

The CDR3 DNA is TGTGCCAGCAGCGTAGCCCCCACAACCACCGGGGAGCTGTTTTTT. Amino acid sequence: CASSVAPTTTGELFF. The V gene is TRBV9, the J gene TRBJ2-2; D gene ambiguous. The CDR3 covers 15 residues. Trimming pared 0 bases from V and 4 bases from J, leaving 10 bases between. CDR1 SGDLS and CDR2 YYNGEE come from the germline V gene.

J is TRBJ1-1 and V is TRBV9, with D perhaps TRBD1 (5 bases). The CDR3 is 14 residues long. V was clipped by 0 bases and J by 4 bases, with 10 bases between them. Germline loops: CDR1 SGDLS, CDR2 YYNGEE. This chain's CDR3 is CASSVGGGFTEAFF. As DNA, the CDR3 is TGTGCCAGCAGCGTAGGTGGGGGGTTCACTGAAGCTTTCTTT.

The genes are TRBV9 and TRBJ2-5; possibly TRBD2 for D (5 bases). This CDR3 comprises 16 residues. Germline CDR1 reads SGDLS; CDR2 reads YYNGEE. Trimming left V 3 bases short and J 5 bases short, with 20 bases between. CDR3 DNA sequence: TGTGCCAGCAGCGGTCAACACGGACTCGGCGGGGAGACCCAGTACTTC. It encodes CASSGQHGLGGETQYF.

The J gene is TRBJ2-5, the V gene TRBV7-9; TRBD1 agrees at 7 bases. J lost 2 bases, V lost 5 bases, and 5 bases had no gene match. This CDR3 spans 14 amino acids. Per the germline V gene, CDR1 is SEHNR and CDR2 is FQNEAQ (reference sequence). CDR3 coding DNA: TGTGCCAGCAGCACGACAGGGCCACAAGAGACCCAGTACTTC. This gives the protein CASSTTGPQETQYF. The full variable domain, in which reference TRBV7-9 and TRBJ2-5 provide the parts outside the CDR3, is DTGVSQNPRHKITKRGQNVTFRCDPISEHNRLYWYRQTLGQGPEFLTYFQNEAQLEKSRLLSDRFSAERPKGSFSTLEIQRTEQGDSAMYLCASSTTGPQETQYFGPGTRLLVL.